The source of this T cell receptor (beta chain) is a study of shared clonotypes between healthy human individuals. About the study: Per donor, CD8 memory used one plate, CD8 naive used two, CD4 memory used three and CD4 naive used three.

General study findings and limits: Genetic and exposure-history diversity was limited by the small donor number. Among donors, the sharing of clonotypes was expected to be influenced by sequencing depth.

Germline V gene lookup returns CDR1 KGHSH and CDR2 LQKENI. The V end lost 2 bases, the J end lost 4 bases, and 14 bases lay between the germline ends. The CDR3 contains 15 residues. Sequenced by immunoSEQ multiplex PCR; TCRdb stores in-frame clones only, minus some. In the table there are about 2.4 million clones, more than 85% of which are singletons. This clone was detected once. Its target is not known. This chain connects TRBV18 to TRBJ1-1; no clear D. The sequence came from a man between 18 and 29 years old in good health. Some clones in this sample may be carry-over from other donors' samples. Sequences were obtained from naive CD4+ T cells from PBMCs. Stated subset: CD45RA+ positively selected. CDR3 bases: TGTGCCAGCTCACCATCGAGGACGGATAGCACTGAAGCTTTCTTT. Translating it yields CASSPSRTDSTEAFF.